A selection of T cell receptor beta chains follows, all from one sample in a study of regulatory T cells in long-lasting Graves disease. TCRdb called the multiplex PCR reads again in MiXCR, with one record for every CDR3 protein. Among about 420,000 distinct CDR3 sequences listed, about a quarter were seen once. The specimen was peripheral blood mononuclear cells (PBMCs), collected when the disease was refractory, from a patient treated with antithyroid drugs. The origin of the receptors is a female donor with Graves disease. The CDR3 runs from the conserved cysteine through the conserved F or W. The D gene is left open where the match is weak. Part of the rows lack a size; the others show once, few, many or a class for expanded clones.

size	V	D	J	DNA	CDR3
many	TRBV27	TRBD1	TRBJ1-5	TGTGCCAGCAGGAAACAGGGGGGCAATCAGCCCCAGCATTTT	CASRKQGGNQPQHF
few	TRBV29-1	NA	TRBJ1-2	TGCAGCGGAGTACAGGGCCAAGGCTACACCTTC	CSGVQGQGYTF
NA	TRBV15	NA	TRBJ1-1	TGTGCCACCAGCTGGAATCGGGACACTGAAGCTTTCTTT	CATSWNRDTEAFF
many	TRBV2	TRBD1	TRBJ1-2	TGTGCCAGCAGTTCCGGGACAGCGTATGGCTACACCTTC	CASSSGTAYGYTF
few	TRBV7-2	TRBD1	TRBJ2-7	TGTGCCAGCAGCTCCTCCGGGACAGTCCTCTCCTACGAGCAGTACTTC	CASSSSGTVLSYEQYF
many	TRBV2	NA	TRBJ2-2	TGTGCCAGCAGTGAAGGGGAGATCGGGGAGCTGTTTTTT	CASSEGEIGELFF
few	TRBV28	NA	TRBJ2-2	TGTGCCAGCAGGTTTGGTTCCCGGCGGACCGGGGAGCTGTTTTTT	CASRFGSRRTGELFF
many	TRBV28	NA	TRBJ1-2	TGTGCCAGCAGCTCTATGGCTGTGGGCATGTACGGCTACACCTTC	CASSSMAVGMYGYTF
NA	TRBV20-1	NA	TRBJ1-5	TGCAGTGCTAGGGCCGGAACGACAGTTAACAATCAGCCCCAGCATTTT	CSARAGTTVNNQPQHF
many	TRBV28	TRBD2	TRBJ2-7	TGTGCCAGCAGTCCAAGGTGGTTCGCGGGAGAGCTATACGAGCAGTACTTC	CASSPRWFAGELYEQYF
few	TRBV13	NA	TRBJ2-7	TGTGCCAGCAGCCTCGGGAGCGGATACTCCTACGAGCAGTACTTC	CASSLGSGYSYEQYF
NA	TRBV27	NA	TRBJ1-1	TGTGCCAGCAGTTTGTGGGGGACGACTGAAGCTTTCTTT	CASSLWGTTEAFF
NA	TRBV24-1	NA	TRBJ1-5	TGTGCCACCAGTGTTTCCGCGAATCAGCCCCAGCATTTT	CATSVSANQPQHF
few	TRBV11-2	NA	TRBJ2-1	TGTGCCAGCAGCCGTACGCCAATAGTTGGCAATGAGCAGTTCTTC	CASSRTPIVGNEQFF
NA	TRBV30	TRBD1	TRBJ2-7	TGTGCCTGGACCAAGACAGGGCTTCCCTACGAGCAGTACTTC	CAWTKTGLPYEQYF
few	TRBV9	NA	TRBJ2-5	TGTGCCAGCAGCCGGGGGAACCAAGAGACCCAGTACTTC	CASSRGNQETQYF
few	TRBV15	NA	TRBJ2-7	TGTGCCACCAGGACTAGGGGCTTGTACGAGCAGTACTTC	CATRTRGLYEQYF
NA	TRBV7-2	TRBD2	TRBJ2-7	TGTGCCAGCCGTGGGGGGGTCCACGAGCAGTACTTC	CASRGGVHEQYF
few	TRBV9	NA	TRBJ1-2	TGTGCCAGCAGCGTAGGCGGCAGTTCCTCCTATGGCTACACCTTC	CASSVGGSSSYGYTF
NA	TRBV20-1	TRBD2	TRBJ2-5	TGCAGTGCTAGGAAGACTAGCGGGAGTATGCAGAGTGAGACCCAGTACTTC	CSARKTSGSMQSETQYF
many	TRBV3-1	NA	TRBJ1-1	TGTGCCAGCAGCCAAGAGACCCTAAGGGGGACTGAAGCTTTCTTT	CASSQETLRGTEAFF
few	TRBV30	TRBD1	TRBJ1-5	TGTGCCTGGAGTCCTACAGGGGATCAGCCCCAGCATTTT	CAWSPTGDQPQHF
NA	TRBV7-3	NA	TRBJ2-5	TGTGCCAGCAGCTTATCGCCGCAGGTCCAAGAGACCCAGTACTTC	CASSLSPQVQETQYF
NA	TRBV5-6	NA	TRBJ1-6	TGTGCCAGCAGCGGGACACGAAATCCTTCATCACCCCTCCACTTT	CASSGTRNPSSPLHF
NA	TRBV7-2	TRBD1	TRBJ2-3	TGTGCCAGCAGCTCGGGACAGGGTGTTGCAGATACGCAGTATTTT	CASSSGQGVADTQYF
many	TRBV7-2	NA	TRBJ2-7	TGTGCCAGCAGCCCGAGGACAGAACACTACGAGCAGTACTTC	CASSPRTEHYEQYF
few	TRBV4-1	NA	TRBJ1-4	TGCGCCAGCAGCCAACGGGACGTCACCATTAATGAAAAACTGTTTTTT	CASSQRDVTINEKLFF
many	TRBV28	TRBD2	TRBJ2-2	TGTGCCAGCATGGGAGGGCCTCCGGGCGGGGAGCTGTTTTTT	CASMGGPPGGELFF
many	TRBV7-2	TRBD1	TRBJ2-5	TGTGCCAGCAGCTTATGGGACAGTGGGGAGACCCAGTACTTC	CASSLWDSGETQYF
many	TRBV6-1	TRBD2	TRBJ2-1	TGTGCCAGCAGAAAGACTAGCGGGAGGCCTCAACGGTACAATGAGCAGTTCTTC	CASRKTSGRPQRYNEQFF
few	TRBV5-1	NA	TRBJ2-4	TGCGCCAGCAGCTTGGTGTCCTCCGTGGCCAAAAACATTCAGTACTTC	CASSLVSSVAKNIQYF
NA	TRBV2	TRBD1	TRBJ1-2	TGTGCCAGCATACAAGTGACGGCAGGGGGCAGTGGCTACACCTTC	CASIQVTAGGSGYTF
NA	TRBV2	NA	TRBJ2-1	TGTGCCAGCAAGCAAGGAGGATACTACAATGAGCAGTTCTTC	CASKQGGYYNEQFF
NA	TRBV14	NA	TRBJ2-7	TGTACCAGCAGCCAAGGGTCAGGCCTTTTGTCCTGGCAGTACTTC	CTSSQGSGLLSWQYF
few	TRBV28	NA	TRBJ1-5	TGTGCCAGCAGCTCTACCCAAGACGGGCCCAATCAGCCCCAGCATTTT	CASSSTQDGPNQPQHF
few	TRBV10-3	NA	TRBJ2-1	TGTGCCATCAGTGAGTCGAGGGTGAATGAGCAGTTCTTC	CAISESRVNEQFF
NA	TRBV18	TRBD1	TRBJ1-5	TGTGCCAGCTCGCGGGACAGGAGCAATCAGCCCCAGCATTTT	CASSRDRSNQPQHF
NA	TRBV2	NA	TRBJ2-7	TGTGCCAGCCTAGGGGGACCGGATTCCTACGAGCAGTACTTC	CASLGGPDSYEQYF
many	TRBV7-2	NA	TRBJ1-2	TGTGCCAGCAGCTTACAGGGAGGGGCCTATGGCTACACCTTC	CASSLQGGAYGYTF
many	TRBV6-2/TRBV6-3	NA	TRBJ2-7	TGTGCCAGCAGTCCCATATCTATCGTCGGGCATCGGCAGTACTTC	CASSPISIVGHRQYF
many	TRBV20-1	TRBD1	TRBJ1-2	TGCAGTGCTAGACTCCGGGACAGATCTAACTATGGCTACACCTTC	CSARLRDRSNYGYTF
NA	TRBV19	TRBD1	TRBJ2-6	TGTGCCAGCGGGACAGGGTTGATCGCTGGGGCCAACGTCCTGACTTTC	CASGTGLIAGANVLTF
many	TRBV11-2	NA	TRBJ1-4	TGTGCCAGCAGCCCAGAAGTGTCCCCGGGTGAAAAACTGTTTTTT	CASSPEVSPGEKLFF
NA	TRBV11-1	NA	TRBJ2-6	TGTGCCAGCAGCTTATTCCAGGTCGTGGGGGCCAACGTCCTGACTTTC	CASSLFQVVGANVLTF
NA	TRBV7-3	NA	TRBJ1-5	TGTGCCAGCAGCCAGTCTAGCAATCAGCCCCAGCATTTT	CASSQSSNQPQHF
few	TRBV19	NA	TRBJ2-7	TGTGCCAGTAGTAGGACCCCTGGTGGGGCAACCTACGAGCAGTACTTC	CASSRTPGGATYEQYF
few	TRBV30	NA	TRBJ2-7	TGTGCCTGCGAACCGGAGACGGAGTCCTACGAGCAGTACTTC	CACEPETESYEQYF
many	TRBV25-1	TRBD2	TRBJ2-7	TGTGCCAGCGCAAAGACTAGCGGGAGCTCGTGGGAGCAGTACTTC	CASAKTSGSSWEQYF
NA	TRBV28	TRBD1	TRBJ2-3	TGTGCCAGCAGTTTATCGATAACGTGGGACAGGACAGATACGCAGTATTTT	CASSLSITWDRTDTQYF
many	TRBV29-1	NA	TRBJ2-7	TGCAGCGTTCGTAGGGCAGGGAGCGGCGAGCAGTACTTC	CSVRRAGSGEQYF
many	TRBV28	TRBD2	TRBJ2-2	TGTGCCAGCAGTTCCACGGTAGCGGGGTCCCTTCCGAACACCGGGGAGCTGTTTTTT	CASSSTVAGSLPNTGELFF
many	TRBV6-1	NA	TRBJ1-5	TGTGCCAGCAGTCCCGACAGTAGCAATCAGCCCCAGCATTTT	CASSPDSSNQPQHF
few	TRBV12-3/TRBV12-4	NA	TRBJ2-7	TGTGCCAGCAGTTTCGACGGCGCCCTGGACGAGCAGTACTTC	CASSFDGALDEQYF
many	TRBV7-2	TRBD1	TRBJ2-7	TGTGCCAGCAGCTCAAGGGACAGGGGGCGCCCCGAGCAGTACTTC	CASSSRDRGRPEQYF
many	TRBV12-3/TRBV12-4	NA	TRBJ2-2	TGTGCCAGCAGTACGCTCTTGAGGGCGAACACCGGGGAGCTGTTTTTT	CASSTLLRANTGELFF
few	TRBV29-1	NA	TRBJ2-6	TGCAGCGCAGGACTATCTGGGGCCAACGTCCTGACTTTC	CSAGLSGANVLTF
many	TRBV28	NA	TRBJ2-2	TGTGCCAGCAGTTGGACAGCCACCGGGGAGCTGTTTTTT	CASSWTATGELFF
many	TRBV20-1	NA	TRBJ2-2	TGCAGTGCCATCTTAAACGGGGAGCTGTTTTTT	CSAILNGELFF